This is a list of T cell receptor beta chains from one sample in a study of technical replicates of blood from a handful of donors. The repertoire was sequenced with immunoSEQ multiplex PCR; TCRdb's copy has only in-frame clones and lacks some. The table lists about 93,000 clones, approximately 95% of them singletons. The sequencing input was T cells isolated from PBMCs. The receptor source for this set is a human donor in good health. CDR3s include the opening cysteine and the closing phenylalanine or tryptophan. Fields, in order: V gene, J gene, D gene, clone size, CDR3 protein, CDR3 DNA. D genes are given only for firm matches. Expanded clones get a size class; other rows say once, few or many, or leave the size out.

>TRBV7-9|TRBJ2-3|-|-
CASSLGLASDTQYF
TGTGCCAGCAGCTTAGGGCTAGCTTCAGATACGCAGTATTTT
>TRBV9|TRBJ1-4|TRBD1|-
CASSGLVGTEVFEKLFF
TGTGCCAGCAGCGGCCTTGTAGGGACAGAGGTGTTTGAAAAACTGTTTTTT
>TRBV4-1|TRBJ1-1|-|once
CASSHASGVAFF
TGCGCCAGCAGCCACGCGTCGGGGGTGGCTTTCTTT
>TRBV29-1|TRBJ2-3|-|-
CSVSPAGDHTDTQYF
TGCAGCGTGAGCCCCGCCGGGGATCACACAGATACGCAGTATTTT
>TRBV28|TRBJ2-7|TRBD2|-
CASLPGGLSSYEQYF
TGTGCCAGCTTACCGGGGGGTCTCAGCTCCTACGAGCAGTACTTC
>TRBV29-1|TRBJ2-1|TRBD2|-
CSVARGGEGPTNEQFF
TGCAGCGTTGCGCGCGGGGGGGAGGGTCCTACGAATGAGCAGTTCTTC
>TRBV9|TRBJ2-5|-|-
CASSARGAVQETQYF
TGTGCCAGCAGCGCCAGGGGGGCTGTACAAGAGACCCAGTACTTC
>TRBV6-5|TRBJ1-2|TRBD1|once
CASSLDRANYGYTF
TGTGCCAGCAGCCTCGACAGGGCTAACTATGGCTACACCTTC
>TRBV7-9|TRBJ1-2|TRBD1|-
CASSISGTGGNYGYTF
TGTGCCAGCAGCATATCCGGGACAGGGGGAAACTATGGCTACACCTTC
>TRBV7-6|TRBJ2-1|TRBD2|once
CASSPSRLAVDNEQFF
TGTGCCAGCAGTCCCTCCCGACTAGCAGTAGACAATGAGCAGTTCTTC
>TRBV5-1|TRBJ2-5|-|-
CASSLQGIQETQYF
TGCGCCAGCAGCTTACAGGGAATCCAAGAGACCCAGTACTTC
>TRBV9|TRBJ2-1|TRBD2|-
CASSGTYSTSGFYNEQFF
TGTGCCAGCAGCGGAACCTATTCGACTAGCGGGTTCTACAATGAGCAGTTCTTC
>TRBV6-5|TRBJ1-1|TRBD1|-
CASRQGTEAFF
TGTGCCAGCAGACAGGGGACTGAAGCTTTCTTT
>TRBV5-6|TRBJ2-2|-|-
CASSPRSGYTGELFF
TGTGCCAGCAGCCCACGATCGGGGTACACCGGGGAGCTGTTTTTT
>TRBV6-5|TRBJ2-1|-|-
CASSYSAATVGNEQFF
TGTGCCAGCAGTTACTCGGCGGCAACCGTAGGTAATGAGCAGTTCTTC
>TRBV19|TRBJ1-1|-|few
CASRARVPEAFF
TGTGCCAGTAGGGCCCGGGTACCCGAAGCTTTCTTT
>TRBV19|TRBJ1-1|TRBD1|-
CASSWDRENTEAFF
TGTGCCAGTAGTTGGGACAGGGAGAACACTGAAGCTTTCTTT
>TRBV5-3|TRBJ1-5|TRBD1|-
CARSPVPGQAFRGNQPQHF
TGTGCCAGAAGCCCGGTACCGGGACAGGCGTTTCGTGGCAATCAGCCCCAGCATTTT
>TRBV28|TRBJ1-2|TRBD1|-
CASSLTGTNYGYTF
TGTGCCAGCAGTTTGACAGGGACTAACTATGGCTACACCTTC
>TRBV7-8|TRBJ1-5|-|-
CASSLAGSGAQHF
TGTGCCAGCAGCTTAGCGGGCTCCGGGGCCCAGCATTTT
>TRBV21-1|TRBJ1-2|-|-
CASSKESNSPGTSCYGYTF
TGTGCCAGCAGCAAAGAATCCAACAGCCCTGGAACGTCGTGCTATGGCTACACCTTC
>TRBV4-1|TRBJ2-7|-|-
CASSHVVLNGPYEQYF
TGCGCCAGCAGCCATGTAGTTTTAAACGGTCCCTACGAGCAGTACTTC
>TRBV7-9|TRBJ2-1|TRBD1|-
CASSLTGLDNEQFF
TGTGCCAGCAGCTTGACAGGGCTCGACAATGAGCAGTTCTTC
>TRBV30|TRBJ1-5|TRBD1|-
CAWSRTGGLLSNQPQHF
TGTGCCTGGAGTCGGACAGGGGGCCTCCTGAGCAATCAGCCCCAGCATTTT
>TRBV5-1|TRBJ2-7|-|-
CASSLDGQSSYEQYF
TGCGCCAGCAGCTTGGATGGACAGAGCTCCTACGAGCAGTACTTC
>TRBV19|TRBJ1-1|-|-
CASSMTYSNTEAFF
TGTGCCAGTAGTATGACATATTCGAACACTGAAGCTTTCTTT
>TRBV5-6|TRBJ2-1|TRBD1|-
CASTEWGQTQFF
TGTGCCAGCACCGAGTGGGGACAGACTCAGTTCTTC
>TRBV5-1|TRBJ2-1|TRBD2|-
CASSLASGGYNEQFF
TGCGCCAGCAGCTTGGCTAGCGGGGGGTACAATGAGCAGTTCTTC
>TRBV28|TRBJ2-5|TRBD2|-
CASMKAGGPKTQYF
TGTGCCAGCATGAAAGCGGGGGGCCCCAAGACCCAGTACTTC
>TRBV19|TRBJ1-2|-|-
CASRDHRDYRYGYTF
TGTGCCAGTAGAGACCACAGGGATTATAGATATGGCTACACCTTC
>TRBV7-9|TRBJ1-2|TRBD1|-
CASSDYGTANYGYTF
TGTGCCAGCAGCGACTATGGGACAGCTAACTATGGCTACACCTTC
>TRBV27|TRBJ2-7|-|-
CASSFLEQYF
TGTGCCAGCAGTTTCCTCGAGCAGTACTTC
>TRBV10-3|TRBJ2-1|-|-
CAISENYEQFF
TGTGCCATCAGTGAGAACTATGAGCAGTTCTTC
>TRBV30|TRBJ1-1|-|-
CAWSPGSLYAEAFF
TGTGCCTGGAGCCCAGGGTCCCTGTACGCTGAAGCTTTCTTT